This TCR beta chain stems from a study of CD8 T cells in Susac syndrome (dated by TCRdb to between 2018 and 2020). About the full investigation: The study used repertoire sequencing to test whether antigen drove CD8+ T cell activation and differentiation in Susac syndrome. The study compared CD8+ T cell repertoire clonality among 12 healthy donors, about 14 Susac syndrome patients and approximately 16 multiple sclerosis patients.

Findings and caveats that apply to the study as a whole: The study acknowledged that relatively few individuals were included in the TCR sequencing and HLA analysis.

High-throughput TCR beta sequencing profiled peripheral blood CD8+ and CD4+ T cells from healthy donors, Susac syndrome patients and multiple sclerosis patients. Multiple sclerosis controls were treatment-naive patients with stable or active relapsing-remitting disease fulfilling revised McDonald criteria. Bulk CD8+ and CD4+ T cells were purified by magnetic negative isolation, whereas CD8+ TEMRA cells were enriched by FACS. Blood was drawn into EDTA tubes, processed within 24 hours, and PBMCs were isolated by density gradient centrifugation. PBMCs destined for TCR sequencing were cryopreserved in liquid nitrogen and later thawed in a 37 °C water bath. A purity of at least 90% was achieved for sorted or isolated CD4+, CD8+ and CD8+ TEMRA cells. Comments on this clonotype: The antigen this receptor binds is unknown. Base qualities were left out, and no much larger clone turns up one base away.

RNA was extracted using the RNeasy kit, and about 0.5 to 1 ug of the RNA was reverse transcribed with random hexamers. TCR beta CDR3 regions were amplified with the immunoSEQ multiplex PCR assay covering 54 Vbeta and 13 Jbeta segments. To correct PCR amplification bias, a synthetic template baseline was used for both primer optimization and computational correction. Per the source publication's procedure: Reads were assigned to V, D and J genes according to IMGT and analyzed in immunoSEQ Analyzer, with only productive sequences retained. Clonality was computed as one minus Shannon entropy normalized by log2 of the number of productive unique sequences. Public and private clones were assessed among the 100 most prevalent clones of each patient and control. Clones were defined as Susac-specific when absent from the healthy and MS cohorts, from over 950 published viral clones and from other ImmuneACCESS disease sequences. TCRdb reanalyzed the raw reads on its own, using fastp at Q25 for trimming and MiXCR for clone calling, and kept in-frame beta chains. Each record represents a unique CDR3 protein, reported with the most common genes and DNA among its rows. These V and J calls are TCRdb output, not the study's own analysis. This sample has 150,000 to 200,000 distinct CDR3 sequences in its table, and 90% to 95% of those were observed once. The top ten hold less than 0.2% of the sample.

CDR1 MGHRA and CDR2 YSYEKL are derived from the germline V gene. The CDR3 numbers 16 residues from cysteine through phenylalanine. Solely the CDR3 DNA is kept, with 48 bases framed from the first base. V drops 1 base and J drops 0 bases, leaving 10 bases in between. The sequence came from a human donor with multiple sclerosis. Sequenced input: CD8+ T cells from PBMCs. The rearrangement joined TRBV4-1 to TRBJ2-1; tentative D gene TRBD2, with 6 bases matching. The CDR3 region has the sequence CASSQVLAVSYNEQFF. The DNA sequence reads TGCGCCAGCAGCCAAGTCTTAGCGGTCTCCTACAATGAGCAGTTCTTC.